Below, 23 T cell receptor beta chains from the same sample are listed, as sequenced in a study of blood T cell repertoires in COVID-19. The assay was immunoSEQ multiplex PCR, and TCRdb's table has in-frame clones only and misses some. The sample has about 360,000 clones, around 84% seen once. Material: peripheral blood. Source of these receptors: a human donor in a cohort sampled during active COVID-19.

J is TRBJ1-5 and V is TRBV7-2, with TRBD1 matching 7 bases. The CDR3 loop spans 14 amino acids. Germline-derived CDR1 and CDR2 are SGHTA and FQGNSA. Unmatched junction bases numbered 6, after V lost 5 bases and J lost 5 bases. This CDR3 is CASSSGQEDQPQHF. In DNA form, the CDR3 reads TGTGCCAGCAGCAGCGGACAGGAGGATCAGCCCCAGCATTTT.

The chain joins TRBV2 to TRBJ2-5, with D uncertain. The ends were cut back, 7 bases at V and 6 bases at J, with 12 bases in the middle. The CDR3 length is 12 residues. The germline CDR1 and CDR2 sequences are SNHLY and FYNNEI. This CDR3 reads CASNSPPQTQYF. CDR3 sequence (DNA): TGTGCCAGCAATTCCCCCCCTCAGACCCAGTACTTC.

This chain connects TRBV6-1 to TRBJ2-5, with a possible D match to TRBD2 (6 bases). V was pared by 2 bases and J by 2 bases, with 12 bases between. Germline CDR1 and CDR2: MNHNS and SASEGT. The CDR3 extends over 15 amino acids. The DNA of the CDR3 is TGTGCCAGCAGTGAATCGTGGGACTTACAAGAGACCCAGTACTTC. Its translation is CASSESWDLQETQYF.

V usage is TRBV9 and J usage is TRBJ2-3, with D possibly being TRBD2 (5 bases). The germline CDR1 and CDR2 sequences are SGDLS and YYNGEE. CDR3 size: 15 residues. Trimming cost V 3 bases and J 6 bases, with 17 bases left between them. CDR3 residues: CASSARTTRGDTQYF. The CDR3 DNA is TGTGCCAGCAGCGCGAGAACTACTAGAGGGGATACGCAGTATTTT.

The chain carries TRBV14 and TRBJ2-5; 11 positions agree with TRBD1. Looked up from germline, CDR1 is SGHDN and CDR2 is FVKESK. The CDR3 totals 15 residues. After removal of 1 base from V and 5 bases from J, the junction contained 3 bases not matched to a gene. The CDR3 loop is CASSQGTGGWETQYF. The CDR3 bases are TGTGCCAGCAGCCAAGGGACAGGGGGCTGGGAGACCCAGTACTTC. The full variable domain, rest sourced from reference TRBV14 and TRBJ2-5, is EAGVTQFPSHSVIEKGQTVTLRCDPISGHDNLYWYRRVMGKEIKFLLHFVKESKQDESGMPNNRFLAERTGGTYSTLKVQPAELEDSGVYFCASSQGTGGWETQYFGPGTRLLVL.

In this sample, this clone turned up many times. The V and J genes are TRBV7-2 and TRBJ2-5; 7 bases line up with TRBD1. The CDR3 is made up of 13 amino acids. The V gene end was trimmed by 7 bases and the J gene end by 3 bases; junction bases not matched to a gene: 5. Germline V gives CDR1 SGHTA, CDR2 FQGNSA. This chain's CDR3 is CASNLDREETQYF. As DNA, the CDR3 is TGTGCCAGCAATCTCGACAGGGAAGAGACCCAGTACTTC.

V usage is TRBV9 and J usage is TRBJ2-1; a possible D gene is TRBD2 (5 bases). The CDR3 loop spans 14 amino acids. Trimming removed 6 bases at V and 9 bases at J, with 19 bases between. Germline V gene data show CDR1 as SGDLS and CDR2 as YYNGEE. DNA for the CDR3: TGTGCCAGCACCTACTCGGTTTCGGGAAGTGAGCAGTTCTTC. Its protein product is CASTYSVSGSEQFF.

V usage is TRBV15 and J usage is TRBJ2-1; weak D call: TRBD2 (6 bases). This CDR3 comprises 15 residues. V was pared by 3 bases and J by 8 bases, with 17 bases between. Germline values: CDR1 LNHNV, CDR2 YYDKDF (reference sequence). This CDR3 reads CATSSQGGLGDEQFF. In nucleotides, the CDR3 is TGTGCCACCAGCAGTCAAGGAGGGCTGGGGGATGAGCAGTTCTTC.

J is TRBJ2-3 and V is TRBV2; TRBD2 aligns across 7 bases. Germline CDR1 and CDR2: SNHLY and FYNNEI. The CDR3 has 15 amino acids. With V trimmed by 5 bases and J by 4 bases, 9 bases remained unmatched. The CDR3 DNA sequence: TGTGCCAGCAGTCCCAGCGGGATAGGAGCAGATACGCAGTATTTT. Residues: CASSPSGIGADTQYF.

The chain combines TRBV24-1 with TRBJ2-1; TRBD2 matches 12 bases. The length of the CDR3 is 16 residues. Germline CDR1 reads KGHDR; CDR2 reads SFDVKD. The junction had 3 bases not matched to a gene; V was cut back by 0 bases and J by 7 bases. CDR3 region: CATSDLRTSGKNEQFF. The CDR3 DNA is TGTGCCACCAGTGATTTGCGGACTAGCGGGAAAAATGAGCAGTTCTTC.

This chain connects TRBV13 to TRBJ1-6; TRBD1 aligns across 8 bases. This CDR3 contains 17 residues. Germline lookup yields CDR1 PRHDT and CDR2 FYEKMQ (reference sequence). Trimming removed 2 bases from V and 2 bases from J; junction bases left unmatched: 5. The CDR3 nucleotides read TGTGCCAGCAGCTTAAGTCAGGGGGCGGCCTATAATTCACCCCTCCACTTT. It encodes CASSLSQGAAYNSPLHF.

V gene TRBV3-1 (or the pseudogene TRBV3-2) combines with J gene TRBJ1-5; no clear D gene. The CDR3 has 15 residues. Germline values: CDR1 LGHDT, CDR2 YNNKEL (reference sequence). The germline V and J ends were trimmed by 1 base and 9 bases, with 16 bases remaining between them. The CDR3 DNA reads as TGTGCCAGCAGCCAAGGCACCTACGGAGGCTGGCCCCAGCATTTT. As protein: CASSQGTYGGWPQHF.

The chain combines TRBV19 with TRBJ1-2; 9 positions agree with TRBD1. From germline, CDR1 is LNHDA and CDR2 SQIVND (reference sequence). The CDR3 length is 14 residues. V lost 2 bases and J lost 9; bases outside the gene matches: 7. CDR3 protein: CASSITGGSWSYTF. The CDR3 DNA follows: TGTGCCAGTAGTATAACAGGGGGCTCCTGGAGCTACACCTTC.

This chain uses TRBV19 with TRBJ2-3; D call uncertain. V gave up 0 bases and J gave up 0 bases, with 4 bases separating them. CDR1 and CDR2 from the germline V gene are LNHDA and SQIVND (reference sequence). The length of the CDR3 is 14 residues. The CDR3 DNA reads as TGTGCCAGTAGTATAGACGGTAGCACAGATACGCAGTATTTT. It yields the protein CASSIDGSTDTQYF. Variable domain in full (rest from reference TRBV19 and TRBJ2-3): DGGITQSPKYLFRKEGQNVTLSCEQNLNHDAMYWYRQDPGQGLRLIYYSQIVNDFQKGDIAEGYSVSREKKESFPLTVTSAQKNPTAFYLCASSIDGSTDTQYFGPGTRLTVL.

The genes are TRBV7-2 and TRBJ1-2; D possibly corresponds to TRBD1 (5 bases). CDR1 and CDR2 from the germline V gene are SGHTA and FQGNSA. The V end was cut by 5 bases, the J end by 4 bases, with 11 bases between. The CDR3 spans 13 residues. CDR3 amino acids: CASSPQGSYGYTF. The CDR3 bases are TGTGCCAGCAGCCCCCAGGGTTCCTATGGCTACACCTTC.

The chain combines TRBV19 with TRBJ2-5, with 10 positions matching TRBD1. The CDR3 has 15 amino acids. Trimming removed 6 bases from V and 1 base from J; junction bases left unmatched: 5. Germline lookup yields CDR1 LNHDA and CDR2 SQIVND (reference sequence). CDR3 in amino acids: CASSRTGGSQETQYF. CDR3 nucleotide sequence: TGTGCCAGTAGCCGGACAGGGGGAAGCCAAGAGACCCAGTACTTC.

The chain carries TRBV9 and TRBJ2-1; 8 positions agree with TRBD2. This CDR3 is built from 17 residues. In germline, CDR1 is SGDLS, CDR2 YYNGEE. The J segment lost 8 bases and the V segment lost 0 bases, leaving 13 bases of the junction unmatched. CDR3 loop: CASSVVPRAGVGDEQFF. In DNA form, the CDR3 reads TGTGCCAGCAGCGTAGTGCCCAGAGCGGGAGTAGGGGATGAGCAGTTCTTC.

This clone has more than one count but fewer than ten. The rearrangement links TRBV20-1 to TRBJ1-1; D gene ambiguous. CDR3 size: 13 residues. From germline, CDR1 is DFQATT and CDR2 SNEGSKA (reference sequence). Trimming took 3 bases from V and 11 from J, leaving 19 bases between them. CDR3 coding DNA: TGCAGTGCTAGTCCAGCCTTGAGACTTGAGGCTTTCTTT. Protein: CSASPALRLEAFF.

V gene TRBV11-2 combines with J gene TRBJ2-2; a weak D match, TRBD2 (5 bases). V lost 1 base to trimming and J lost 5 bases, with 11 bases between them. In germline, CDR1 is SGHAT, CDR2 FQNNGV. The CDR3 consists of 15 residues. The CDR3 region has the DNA TGTGCCAGCAGCTTAGGGCGGGCCGGAACCGGGGAGCTGTTTTTT. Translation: CASSLGRAGTGELFF.

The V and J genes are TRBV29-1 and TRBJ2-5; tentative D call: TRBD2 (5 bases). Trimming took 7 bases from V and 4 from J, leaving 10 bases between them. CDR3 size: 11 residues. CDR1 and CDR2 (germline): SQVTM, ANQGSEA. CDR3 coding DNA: TGCAGCGGGGAGCGCAGAGAGACCCAGTACTTC. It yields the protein CSGERRETQYF.

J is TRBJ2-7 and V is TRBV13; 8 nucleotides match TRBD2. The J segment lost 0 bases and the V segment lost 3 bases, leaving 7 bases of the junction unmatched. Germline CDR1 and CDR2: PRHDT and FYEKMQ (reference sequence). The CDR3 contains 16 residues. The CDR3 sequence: CASSFGSSGYSYEQYF. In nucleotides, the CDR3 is TGTGCCAGCAGCTTCGGATCTAGCGGGTACTCCTACGAGCAGTACTTC.

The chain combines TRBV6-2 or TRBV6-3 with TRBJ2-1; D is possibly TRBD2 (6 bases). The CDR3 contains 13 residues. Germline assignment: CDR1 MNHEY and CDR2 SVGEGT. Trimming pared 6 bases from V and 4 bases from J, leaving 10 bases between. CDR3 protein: CASSRDSYNEQFF. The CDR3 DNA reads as TGTGCCAGCAGCCGGGACTCTTACAATGAGCAGTTCTTC.

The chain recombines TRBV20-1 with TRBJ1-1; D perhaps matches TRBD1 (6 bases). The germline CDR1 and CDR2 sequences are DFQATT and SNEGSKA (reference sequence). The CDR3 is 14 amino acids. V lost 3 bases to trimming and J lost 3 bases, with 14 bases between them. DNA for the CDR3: TGCAGTGCTAGTGGGTACAGGGCGGACACTGAAGCTTTCTTT. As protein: CSASGYRADTEAFF.